One T cell receptor (beta chain) is described in this entry. The data derive from a study of blood T cell repertoires in COVID-19. Looked up from germline, CDR1 is SGHNT and CDR2 is YYREEE (reference sequence). Unmatched junction bases numbered 8, after V lost 4 bases and J lost 8 bases. The CDR3 sequence is 13 residues long. TCRdb's table, derived via immunoSEQ multiplex PCR, lists solely in-frame clones and lacks some. In the table there are about 90,000 clones, around 94% of which are singletons. Sequencing was done on a sample of peripheral blood. The TCR was taken from a woman aged 55-69 years with active COVID-19. The gene calls are TRBV5-4 and TRBJ2-7; 8 bases are a match to TRBD1. CDR3 residues: CASSNRTGSKQYF. In DNA, the CDR3 is TGTGCCAGCAGCAACAGGACAGGGTCCAAGCAGTACTTC.